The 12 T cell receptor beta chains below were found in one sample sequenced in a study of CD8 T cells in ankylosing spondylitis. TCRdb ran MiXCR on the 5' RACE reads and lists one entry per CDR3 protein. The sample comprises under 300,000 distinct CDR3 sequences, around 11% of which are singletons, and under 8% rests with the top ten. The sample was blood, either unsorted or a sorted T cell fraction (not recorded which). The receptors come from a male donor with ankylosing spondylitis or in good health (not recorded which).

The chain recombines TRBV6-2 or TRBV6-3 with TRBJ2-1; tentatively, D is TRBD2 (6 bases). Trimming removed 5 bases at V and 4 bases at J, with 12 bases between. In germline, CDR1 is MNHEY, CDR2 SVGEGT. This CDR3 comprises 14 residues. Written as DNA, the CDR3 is TGTGCCAGCAGTCCACTAGCATCTTACAATGAGCAGTTCTTC. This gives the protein CASSPLASYNEQFF.

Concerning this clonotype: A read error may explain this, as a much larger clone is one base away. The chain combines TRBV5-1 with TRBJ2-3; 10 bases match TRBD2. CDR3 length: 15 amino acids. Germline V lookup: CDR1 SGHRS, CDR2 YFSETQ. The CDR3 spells CASSRGTSDTDSQYF. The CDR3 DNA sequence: TGCGCCAGCAGCCGCGGGACTAGCGACACAGATTCGCAGTATTTT.

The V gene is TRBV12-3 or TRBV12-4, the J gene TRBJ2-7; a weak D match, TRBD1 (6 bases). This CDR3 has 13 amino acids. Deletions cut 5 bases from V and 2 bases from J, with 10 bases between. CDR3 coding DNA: TGTGCCAGCAGTCATGACAGGACCTACGAGCAGTACTTC. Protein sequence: CASSHDRTYEQYF.

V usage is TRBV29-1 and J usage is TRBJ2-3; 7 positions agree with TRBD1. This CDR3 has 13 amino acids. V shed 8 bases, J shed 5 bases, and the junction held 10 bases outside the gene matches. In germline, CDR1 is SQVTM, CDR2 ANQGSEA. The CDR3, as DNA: TGCAGCCTTATGATCTCAGGGGGAGATACGCAGTATTTT. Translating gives CSLMISGGDTQYF.

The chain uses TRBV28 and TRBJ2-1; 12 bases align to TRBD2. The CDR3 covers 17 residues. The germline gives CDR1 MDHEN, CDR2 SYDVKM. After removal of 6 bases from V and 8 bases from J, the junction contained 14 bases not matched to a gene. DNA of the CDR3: TGTGCCAGCAGCTCTACCCTACTAGCGGGAGGAGCGGATGAGCAGTTCTTC. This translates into CASSSTLLAGGADEQFF.

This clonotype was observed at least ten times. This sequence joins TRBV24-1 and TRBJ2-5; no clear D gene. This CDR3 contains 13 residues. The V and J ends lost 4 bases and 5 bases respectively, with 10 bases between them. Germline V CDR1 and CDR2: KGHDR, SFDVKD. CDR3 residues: CATSDSGRETQYF. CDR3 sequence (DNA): TGTGCCACCAGTGACTCTGGGCGGGAGACCCAGTACTTC.

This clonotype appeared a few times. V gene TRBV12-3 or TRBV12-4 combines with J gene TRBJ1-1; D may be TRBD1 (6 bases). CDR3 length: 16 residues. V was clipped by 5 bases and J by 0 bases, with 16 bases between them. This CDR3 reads CASSQKGGIMNTEAFF. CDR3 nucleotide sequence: TGTGCCAGCAGTCAGAAAGGGGGGATAATGAACACTGAAGCTTTCTTT.

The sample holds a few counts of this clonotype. The CDR3 region has the DNA TGTGCCAGCAGTTTCGGGACTAGCGGGAGAACAGATACGCAGTATTTT. It encodes CASSFGTSGRTDTQYF. The chain recombines TRBV28 with TRBJ2-3; 14 nucleotides match TRBD2. This CDR3 has 16 amino acids. Germline CDR1 is MDHEN and CDR2 is SYDVKM. J was trimmed by 3 bases and V by 3 bases; bases with no gene match: 2.

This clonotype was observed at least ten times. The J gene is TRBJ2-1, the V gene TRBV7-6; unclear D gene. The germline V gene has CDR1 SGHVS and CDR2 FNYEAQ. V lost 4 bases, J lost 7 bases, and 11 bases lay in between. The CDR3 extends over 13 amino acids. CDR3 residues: CASSSTLWNEQFF. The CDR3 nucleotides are TGTGCCAGCAGCTCAACCCTTTGGAATGAGCAGTTCTTC.

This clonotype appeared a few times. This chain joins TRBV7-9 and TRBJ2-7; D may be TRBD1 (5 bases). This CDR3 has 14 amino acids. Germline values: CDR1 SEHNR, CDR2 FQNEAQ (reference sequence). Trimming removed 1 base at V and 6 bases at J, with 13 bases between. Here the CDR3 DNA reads TGTGCCAGCAGCTTAGATGCAGGGCCATTCGAGCAGTACTTC. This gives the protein CASSLDAGPFEQYF.

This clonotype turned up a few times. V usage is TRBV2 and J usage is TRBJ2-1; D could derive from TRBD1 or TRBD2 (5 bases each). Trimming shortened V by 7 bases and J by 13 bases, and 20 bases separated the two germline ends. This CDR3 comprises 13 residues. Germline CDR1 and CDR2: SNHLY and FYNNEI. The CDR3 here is CASMVGTSKRQFF. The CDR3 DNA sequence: TGTGCCAGCATGGTAGGGACCTCTAAACGACAGTTCTTC.

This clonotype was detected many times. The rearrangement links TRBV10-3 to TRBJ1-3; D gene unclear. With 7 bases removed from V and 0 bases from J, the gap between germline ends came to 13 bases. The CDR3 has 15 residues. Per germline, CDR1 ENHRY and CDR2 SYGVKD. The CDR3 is CAITADEYSGNTIYF. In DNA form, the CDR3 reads TGTGCCATCACCGCGGACGAATACTCTGGAAACACCATATATTTT.